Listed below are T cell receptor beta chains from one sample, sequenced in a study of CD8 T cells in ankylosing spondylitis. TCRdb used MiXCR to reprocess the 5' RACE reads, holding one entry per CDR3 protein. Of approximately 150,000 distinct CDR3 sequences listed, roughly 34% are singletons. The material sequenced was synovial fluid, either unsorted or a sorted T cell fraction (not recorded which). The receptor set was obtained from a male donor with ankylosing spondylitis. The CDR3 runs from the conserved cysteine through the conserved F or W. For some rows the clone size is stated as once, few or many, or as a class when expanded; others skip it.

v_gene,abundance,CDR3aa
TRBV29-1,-,CSVEFLTSGVPNEQFF
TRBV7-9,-,CASSLAGQDYSGNTIYF
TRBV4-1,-,CASSQVWGGQVVSGYTF
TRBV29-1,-,CSVGTNSYEQYF
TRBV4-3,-,CASSQELVGGNEQFF
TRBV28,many,CASRGSTETQYF
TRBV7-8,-,CASSLAEQNNSPLHF
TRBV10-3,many,CAISGYEGSVEWAQYF
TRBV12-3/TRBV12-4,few,CASSPWTGAINTGELFF
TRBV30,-,CAWSWREDTEAFF
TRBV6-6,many,CASSVQGEQYF
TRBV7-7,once,CASSLLGGSVNEQFF
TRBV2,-,CASTSGQNYEQYF
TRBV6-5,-,CASSSGGWGYTF
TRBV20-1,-,CSASNSLAGTDTQYF
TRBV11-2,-,CASSLKQGGETQYF
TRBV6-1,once,CASRYQGAYDEQYF
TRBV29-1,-,CSTQGPNYGYTF
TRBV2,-,CASSEGENTEAFF
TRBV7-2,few,CASSSKGAPANGYTF
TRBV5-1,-,CASCQHPGQDTEAFF
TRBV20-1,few,CSASPSRGGYEQYF
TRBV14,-,CASRMDGSYEQYF
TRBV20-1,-,CSADLVDMRNQPQHF
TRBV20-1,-,CSAPRQGDEQFF
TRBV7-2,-,CASSLVGQVNGNTIYF
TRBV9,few,CASSAGLAGADTQYF
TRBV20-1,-,CSAKTGPSNQPQHF
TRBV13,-,CASSSRGTYNEQFF
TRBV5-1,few,CATHSGGGPSDTQYF
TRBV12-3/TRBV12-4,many,CASSPRDAGSGANVLTF
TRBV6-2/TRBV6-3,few,CASSKGQGNYGYTF
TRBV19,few,CASSLDRITGELFF
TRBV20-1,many,CSAAPSMREQFF
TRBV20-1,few,CSARVSETQYF
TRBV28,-,CASSRGGPSYEKYF
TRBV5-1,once,CASSLDGKSAYGYTF
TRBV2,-,CASSEVGAGGPHEQYF
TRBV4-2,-,CASSQELGSGGTDTQYF
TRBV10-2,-,CASSDGRGQPQHF
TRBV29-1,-,CSVEADRGLGYGYTF
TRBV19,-,CASTPSDRGPSPLHF
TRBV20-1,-,CSASGGYEKLFF
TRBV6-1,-,CASSPVVEDTQYF
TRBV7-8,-,CASSLATSGGYNEQFF
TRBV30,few,CAWTSGVSTDTQYF
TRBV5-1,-,CASTQEGTPNTGELFF
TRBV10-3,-,CAISPGGTSGDNWDEQFF
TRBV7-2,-,CASSLSTSGGYEQYF
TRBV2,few,CASRSQRGFAYEQYF
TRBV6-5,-,CASSYQDFLSDTQYF
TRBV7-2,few,CASSWSLLAKTYNEQFF
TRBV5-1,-,CASSFEGAREKLFF
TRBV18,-,CASSTGPPGYEQYF
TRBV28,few,CASSGSEENIQYF
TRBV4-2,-,CASSQEALAGAVAGELFF
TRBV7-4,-,CASSWGAVSHTIYF
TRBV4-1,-,CASSHQSKLDRPNTEAFF